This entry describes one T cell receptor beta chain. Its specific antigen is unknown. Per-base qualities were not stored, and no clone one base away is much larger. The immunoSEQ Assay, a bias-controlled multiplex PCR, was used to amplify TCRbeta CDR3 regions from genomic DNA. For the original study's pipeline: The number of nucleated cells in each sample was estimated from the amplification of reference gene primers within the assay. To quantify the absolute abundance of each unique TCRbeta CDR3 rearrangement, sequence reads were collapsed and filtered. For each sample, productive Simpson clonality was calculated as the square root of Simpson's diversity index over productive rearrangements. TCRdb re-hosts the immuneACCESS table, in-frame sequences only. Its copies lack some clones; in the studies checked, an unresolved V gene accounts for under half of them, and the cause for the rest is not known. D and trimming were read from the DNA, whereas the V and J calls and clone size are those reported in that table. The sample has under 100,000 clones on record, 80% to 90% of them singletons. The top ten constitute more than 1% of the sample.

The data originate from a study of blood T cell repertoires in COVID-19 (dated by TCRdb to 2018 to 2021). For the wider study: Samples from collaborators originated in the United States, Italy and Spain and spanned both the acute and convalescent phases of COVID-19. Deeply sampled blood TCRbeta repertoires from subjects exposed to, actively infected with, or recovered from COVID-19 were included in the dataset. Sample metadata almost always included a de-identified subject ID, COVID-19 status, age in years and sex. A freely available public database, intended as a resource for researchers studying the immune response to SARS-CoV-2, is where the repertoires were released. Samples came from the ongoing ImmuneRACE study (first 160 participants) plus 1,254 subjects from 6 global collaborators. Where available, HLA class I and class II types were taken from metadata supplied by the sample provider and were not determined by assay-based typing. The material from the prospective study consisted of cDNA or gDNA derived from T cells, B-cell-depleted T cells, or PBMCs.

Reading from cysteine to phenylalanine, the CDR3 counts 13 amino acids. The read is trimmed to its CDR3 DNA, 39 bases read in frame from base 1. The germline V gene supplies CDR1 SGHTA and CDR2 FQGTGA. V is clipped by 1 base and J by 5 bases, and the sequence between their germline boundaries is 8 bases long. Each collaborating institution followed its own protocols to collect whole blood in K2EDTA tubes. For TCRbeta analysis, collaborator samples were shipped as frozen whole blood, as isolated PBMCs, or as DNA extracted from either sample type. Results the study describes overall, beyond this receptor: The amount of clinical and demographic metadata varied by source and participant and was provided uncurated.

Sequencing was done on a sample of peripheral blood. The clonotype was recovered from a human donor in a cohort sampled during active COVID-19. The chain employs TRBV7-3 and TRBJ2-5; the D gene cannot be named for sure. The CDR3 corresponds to CASSLIDGETQYF. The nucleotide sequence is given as TGTGCCAGCAGCTTAATAGACGGGGAGACCCAGTACTTC.